This T cell receptor beta chain is from a study of glioma-infiltrating T cells after dendritic cell vaccination. The sample's time point: after dendritic cell vaccination, including at tumor progression/relapse. None of the glioblastoma patients had an isocitrate dehydrogenase mutation. On this clone: Antigen: not known.

Study-level findings and limits: Patients with more pretreatment TILs had longer time to progression and survival.

The immunoSEQ assay amplified TCRB CDR3 from up to 2 ug DNA. This table comes from immunoSEQ multiplex PCR, and its TCRdb copy is limited to in-frame clones, with some not included. This sample carries around 10,000 clones, 81% of them seen once, and the ten largest clones take about two fifths. Germline lookup yields CDR1 MNHEY and CDR2 SMNVEV (reference sequence). Trimming removed 6 bases from V and 3 bases from J; junction bases left unmatched: 14. CDR3 length equals 17 residues. This clonotype was sampled from a human donor with glioblastoma. The rearrangement links TRBV27 to TRBJ2-7, with 10 bases matching TRBD2. Sequencing was performed on blood, taken after dendritic cell vaccination. The CDR3 coding sequence is TGTGCCAGCAGCCGAGCGGGAGGGCCCCCCTTAGACTACGAGCAGTACTTC. Its translation: CASSRAGGPPLDYEQYF.